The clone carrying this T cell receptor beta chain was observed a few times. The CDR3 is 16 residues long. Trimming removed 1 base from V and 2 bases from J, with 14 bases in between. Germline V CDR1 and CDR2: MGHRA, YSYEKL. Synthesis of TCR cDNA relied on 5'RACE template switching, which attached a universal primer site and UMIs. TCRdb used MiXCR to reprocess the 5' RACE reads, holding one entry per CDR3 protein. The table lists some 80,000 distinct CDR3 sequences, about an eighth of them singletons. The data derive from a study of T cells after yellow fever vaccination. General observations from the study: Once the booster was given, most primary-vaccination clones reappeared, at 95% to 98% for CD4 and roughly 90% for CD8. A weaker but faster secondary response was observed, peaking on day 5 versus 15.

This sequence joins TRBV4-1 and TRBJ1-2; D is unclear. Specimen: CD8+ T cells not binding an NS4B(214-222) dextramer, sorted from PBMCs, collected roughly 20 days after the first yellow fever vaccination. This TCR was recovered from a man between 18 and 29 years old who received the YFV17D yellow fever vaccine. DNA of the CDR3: TGCGCCAGCAGCCAAGCGCCGGGCAGGATGAACTATGGCTACACCTTC. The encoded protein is CASSQAPGRMNYGYTF.